These 8 T cell receptor beta chains came from one sample sequenced in a study of shared clonotypes between healthy human individuals. The method was immunoSEQ multiplex PCR; TCRdb's version includes in-frame clones alone and lacks a portion of them. The table has around 550,000 clones, 96% seen once; the top ten hold 0.05% to 0.07%. Sequenced input: naive CD4+ T cells sorted from blood. The sample's subset: CD45RA+ positively selected. Every receptor here comes from a woman younger than 45 in good health.

This sequence joins TRBV2 and TRBJ2-1; 10 bases fit TRBD1. Germline CDR1 is SNHLY and CDR2 is FYNNEI. This CDR3 has 14 residues. V lost 6 bases and J lost 9; bases outside the gene matches: 8. DNA for the CDR3: TGTGCCAGCAGCCGGGACAGGGGAGACGGTGAGCAGTTCTTC. It translates to CASSRDRGDGEQFF.

The chain combines TRBV6-6 with TRBJ1-4; the D is unclear. The CDR3 has 16 residues. V gave up 0 bases and J gave up 4 bases, with 12 bases separating them. The germline V gene has CDR1 MNHNY and CDR2 SVGAGI (reference sequence). In DNA form, the CDR3 reads TGTGCCAGCAGTTACTCGTCCGCAGGCCTTAATGAAAAACTGTTTTTT. Translating gives CASSYSSAGLNEKLFF.

The chain uses TRBV7-2 and TRBJ2-1, with TRBD2 matching 9 bases. CDR1 and CDR2 from the germline V gene are SGHTA and FQGNSA. CDR3 length: 18 amino acids. V gave up 4 bases and J gave up 4 bases; unmatched junction bases: 14. The CDR3 sequence is CASSSRRGTSRTYNEQFF. In DNA form, the CDR3 reads TGTGCCAGCAGCTCGAGACGGGGGACTAGCAGAACATACAATGAGCAGTTCTTC.

This chain's CDR3 is CASSVLWGKNVNEQFF. In DNA, the CDR3 is TGTGCCAGCAGCGTCCTGTGGGGGAAAAACGTAAATGAGCAGTTCTTC. This chain joins TRBV7-9 and TRBJ2-1; D may correspond to TRBD1 or TRBD2 (5 bases each). In germline, CDR1 is SEHNR, CDR2 FQNEAQ (reference sequence). V gave up 5 bases and J gave up 7 bases, with 21 bases separating them. This CDR3 is 16 amino acids long.

This clone showed up just once. V is TRBV29-1 and J is TRBJ2-3; TRBD1 matches at 10 bases. V lost 3 bases to trimming and J lost 4 bases; unmatched junction nucleotides: 4. CDR1 SQVTM and CDR2 ANQGSEA come from the germline V gene. This CDR3 is built from 14 residues. CDR3 region: CSVEWDRGADTQYF. The CDR3 DNA follows: TGCAGCGTTGAGTGGGACAGGGGAGCAGATACGCAGTATTTT.

The chain has TRBV11-3 and TRBJ1-1; D remains unclear. From germline, CDR1 is SGHNT and CDR2 YENEEA. The CDR3 is 13 residues long. Trimming cost V 4 bases and J 5 bases, with 11 bases left between them. The CDR3 sequence: CASSSREGTEAFF. The DNA of the CDR3 is TGTGCCAGCAGCTCGAGGGAAGGTACTGAAGCTTTCTTT. Filled out from reference TRBV11-3 and TRBJ1-1, the complete variable domain reads EAGVVQSPRYKIIEKKQPVAFWCNPISGHNTLYWYLQNLGQGPELLIRYENEEAVDDSQLPKDRFSAERLKGVDSTLKIQPAELGDSAVYLCASSSREGTEAFFGQGTRLTVV.

The chain joins TRBV5-1 to TRBJ2-3, with D maybe TRBD2 (6 bases). CDR1 is SGHRS, CDR2 YFSETQ, per germline. Trimming removed 2 bases from V and 5 bases from J, with 15 bases in between. The CDR3 contains 15 residues. CDR3 in amino acids: CASSFGTPDQDTQYF. As DNA, the CDR3 is TGCGCCAGCAGCTTCGGGACTCCTGACCAAGATACGCAGTATTTT. Using reference TRBV5-1 and TRBJ2-3 for the parts outside the CDR3, the full variable domain is KAGVTQTPRYLIKTRGQQVTLSCSPISGHRSVSWYQQTPGQGLQFLFEYFSETQRNKGNFPGRFSGRQFSNSRSEMNVSTLELGDSALYLCASSFGTPDQDTQYFGPGTRLTVL.

The chain links TRBV28 to TRBJ2-7; TRBD1 might be the D (5 bases). The V and J ends lost 2 bases and 4 bases respectively, with 12 bases between them. The CDR3 has 14 amino acids. CDR1 and CDR2 (germline): MDHEN, SYDVKM. The CDR3 loop reads CASSLILGAYEQYF. The DNA for the CDR3 is TGTGCCAGCAGTTTAATCCTTGGGGCTTACGAGCAGTACTTC.